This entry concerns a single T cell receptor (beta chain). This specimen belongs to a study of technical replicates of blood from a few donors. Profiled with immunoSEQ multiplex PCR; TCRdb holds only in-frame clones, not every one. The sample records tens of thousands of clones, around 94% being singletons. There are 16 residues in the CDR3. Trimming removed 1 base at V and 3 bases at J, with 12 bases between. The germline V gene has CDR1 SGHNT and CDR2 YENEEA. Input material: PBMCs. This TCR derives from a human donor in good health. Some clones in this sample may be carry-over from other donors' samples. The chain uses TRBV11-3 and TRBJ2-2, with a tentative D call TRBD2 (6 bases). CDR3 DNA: TGTGCCAGCAGCTTAGGGGGGGACGGGGACACCGGGGAGCTGTTTTTT. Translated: CASSLGGDGDTGELFF. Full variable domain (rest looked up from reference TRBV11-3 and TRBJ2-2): EAGVVQSPRYKIIEKKQPVAFWCNPISGHNTLYWYLQNLGQGPELLIRYENEEAVDDSQLPKDRFSAERLKGVDSTLKIQPAELGDSAVYLCASSLGGDGDTGELFFGEGSRLTVL.